This TCR beta chain was observed in a study of shared clonotypes between healthy human individuals. This clone showed up just once. Deep was the level used in running the assay. Sequencing was performed with immunoSEQ multiplex PCR; in TCRdb, only in-frame clones are kept and a portion is missing. The table records more than 2 million clones, around 95% of them present only once. Naive CD45RA+ and memory CD45RA-negative subsets were split from CD4+ cells. This sequence originates from a man between 18 and 29 years old in good health. Sequences were obtained from naive CD4+ T cells sorted from blood. The sample's subset: CD45RA+ positively selected.

The CDR3 region has the DNA TGTGCCAGCAGCCAGAGCTCCTATAATTCACCCCTCCACTTT. Its protein product is CASSQSSYNSPLHF. V and J are TRBV7-8 and TRBJ1-6; D call uncertain. V was trimmed by 5 bases and J by 0 bases, leaving 5 bases between them. Germline V gives CDR1 SGHVS, CDR2 FQNEAQ. The CDR3 consists of 14 residues.